This TCR beta chain was captured in a study of T cells after yellow fever vaccination. Notes on the study in general: Post-booster repertoires contained most primary-vaccination clones again (roughly 97% CD4, about 88% CD8). Clonotypes shared by both compartments, CD4 and CD8, made up a small share.

As TCR cDNA was made by 5'RACE template switching, a universal primer site and UMIs were added. Each CDR3 protein is one row after TCRdb ran MiXCR on the 5' RACE reads. The table has around 250,000 distinct CDR3 sequences, around 5.2% seen once; the top ten hold around 3.3%. This clonotype came up a few times. As yet, its antigen is unknown. V was cut by 7 bases and J by 12 bases, with 21 bases left in between. CDR3 size: 13 residues. The source of this sequence is a man between 18 and 35 years old who received the YFV17D yellow fever vaccine. The gene calls are TRBV12-3 or TRBV12-4 and TRBJ1-2, with TRBD1 as a possible D gene (6 bases). This sample comprised CD4+ T cells sorted from PBMCs, obtained on the day of the yellow fever booster vaccination. CDR3 bases: TGTGCCAGCACCCCTCTGGGGGCCTTACGCCACACCTTC. Translation: CASTPLGALRHTF.